This T cell receptor (beta chain) was recorded in a study of patients and donors after allogeneic stem cell transplantation. TCRdb re-called the RT-PCR reads with MiXCR, one entry per CDR3 protein. Of around 90,000 distinct CDR3 sequences detected, 45% to 50% appear once; the ten largest clones hold approximately 60%. Trimming shortened V by 4 bases and J by 4 bases, and 19 bases separated the two germline ends. Germline V gives CDR1 LGHNA, CDR2 YSLEER. There are 16 residues in the CDR3. What was sequenced was blood, either unsorted or a sorted T cell fraction (not recorded which). V gene TRBV4-3 combines with J gene TRBJ1-2; D perhaps matches TRBD1 (5 bases). This receptor was identified in a human donor who was either an allogeneic HSCT recipient or a stem cell or donor lymphocyte infusion donor (not recorded which). It is not recorded whose cells these are; they may come from a transplant donor. This CDR3 is CASSPDGTRLGYGYTF. DNA for the CDR3: TGCGCCAGCAGCCCAGATGGGACGCGCCTAGGCTATGGCTACACCTTC.